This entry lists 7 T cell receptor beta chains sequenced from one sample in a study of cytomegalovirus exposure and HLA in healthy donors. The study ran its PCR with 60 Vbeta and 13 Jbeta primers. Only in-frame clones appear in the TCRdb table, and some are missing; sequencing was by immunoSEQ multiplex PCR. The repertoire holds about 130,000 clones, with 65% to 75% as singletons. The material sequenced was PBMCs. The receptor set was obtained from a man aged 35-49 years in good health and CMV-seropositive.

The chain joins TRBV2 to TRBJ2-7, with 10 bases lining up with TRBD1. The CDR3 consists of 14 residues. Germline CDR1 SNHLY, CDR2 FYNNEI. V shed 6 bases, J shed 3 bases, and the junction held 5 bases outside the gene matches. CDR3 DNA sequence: TGTGCCAGCAGGAGGACAGGGGGGGACTACGAGCAGTACTTC. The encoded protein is CASRRTGGDYEQYF.

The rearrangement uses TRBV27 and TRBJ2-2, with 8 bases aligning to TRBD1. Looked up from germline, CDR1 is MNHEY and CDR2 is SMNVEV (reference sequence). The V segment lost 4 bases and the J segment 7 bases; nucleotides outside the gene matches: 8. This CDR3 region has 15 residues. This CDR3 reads CASSYSRQGIGELFF. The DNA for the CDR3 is TGTGCCAGCAGTTATTCCCGACAGGGGATCGGGGAGCTGTTTTTT.

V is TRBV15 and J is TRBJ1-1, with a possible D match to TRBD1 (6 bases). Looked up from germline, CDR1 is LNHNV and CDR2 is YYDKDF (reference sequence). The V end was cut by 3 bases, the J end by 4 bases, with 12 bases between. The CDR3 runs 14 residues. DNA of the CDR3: TGTGCCACCAGCAGGGCAGGGGTGGGCACTGAAGCTTTCTTT. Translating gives CATSRAGVGTEAFF.

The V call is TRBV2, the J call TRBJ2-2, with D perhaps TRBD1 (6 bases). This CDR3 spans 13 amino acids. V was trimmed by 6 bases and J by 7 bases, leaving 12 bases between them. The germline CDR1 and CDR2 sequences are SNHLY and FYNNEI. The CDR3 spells CASRPGVGGELFF. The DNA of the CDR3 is TGTGCCAGCAGGCCAGGGGTAGGCGGGGAGCTGTTTTTT. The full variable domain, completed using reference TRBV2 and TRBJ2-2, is EPEVTQTPSHQVTQMGQEVILRCVPISNHLYFYWYRQILGQKVEFLVSFYNNEISEKSEIFDDQFSVERPDGSNFTLKIRSTKLEDSAMYFCASRPGVGGELFFGEGSRLTVL.

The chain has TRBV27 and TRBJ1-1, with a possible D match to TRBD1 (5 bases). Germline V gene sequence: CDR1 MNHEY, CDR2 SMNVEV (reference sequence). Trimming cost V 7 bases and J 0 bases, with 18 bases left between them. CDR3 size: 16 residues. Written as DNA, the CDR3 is TGTGCCAGCACCAATGGGGGGTCTAGGTTGAACACTGAAGCTTTCTTT. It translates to CASTNGGSRLNTEAFF.

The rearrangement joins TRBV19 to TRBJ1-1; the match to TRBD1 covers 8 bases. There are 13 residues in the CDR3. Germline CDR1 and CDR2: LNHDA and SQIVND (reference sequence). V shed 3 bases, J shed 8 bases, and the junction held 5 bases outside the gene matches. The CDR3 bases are TGTGCCAGTAGTATCGGACAGGGTTACGAAGCTTTCTTT. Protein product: CASSIGQGYEAFF.

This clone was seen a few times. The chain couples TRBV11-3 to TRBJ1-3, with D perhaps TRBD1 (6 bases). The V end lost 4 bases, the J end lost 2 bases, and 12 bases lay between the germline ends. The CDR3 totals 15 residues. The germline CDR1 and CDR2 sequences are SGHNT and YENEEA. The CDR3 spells CASSSRDTPGNTIYF. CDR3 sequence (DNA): TGTGCCAGCAGCTCCCGGGACACGCCTGGAAACACCATATATTTT.